Sequencing of this T cell receptor beta chain was carried out in a study of human T cells and chemical hapten exposure. Overall study: Sensitizing treatment utilized 2% DPC over a roughly 2 cm by roughly 2 cm portion of upper inner arm skin. The scalp of each patient received a weekly diphenylcyclopropenone dose for the full approximately 26-week study. Study results and caveats: Donors in the study had alopecia, meaning their immune response may differ from healthy people's. TCRs exceeding a frequency of 1 in 1000 stayed unchanged under DPC sensitization.

Germline V gene data show CDR1 as DFQATT and CDR2 as SNEGSKA (reference sequence). After removal of 6 bases from V and 10 bases from J, the junction contained 10 bases not matched to a gene. The CDR3 sequence is 13 residues long. This clonotype showed up many times. Its antigen is not identified. The time point is: patch test 1, 2 weeks after DPC sensitization. Treatment specified: therapeutic diphenylcyclopropenone sensitization with weekly scalp DPC. MiXCR, run by TCRdb on the RACE reads, gives a single entry per CDR3 protein. The sample lists tens of thousands of distinct CDR3 sequences, about 12% occurring once.

The source was whole blood, collected in connection with sensitization to the hapten diphenylcyclopropenone (DPC). The source of this sequence is a woman aged 55-69 years with alopecia areata. Some clones in this sample may be carry-over from other donors' samples. The chain carries TRBV20-1 and TRBJ1-1, with 11 bases that match TRBD1. The CDR3 loop reads CSAEGQGAKRAFF. In nucleotides, the CDR3 is TGCAGTGCGGAAGGACAGGGGGCGAAACGAGCTTTCTTT.